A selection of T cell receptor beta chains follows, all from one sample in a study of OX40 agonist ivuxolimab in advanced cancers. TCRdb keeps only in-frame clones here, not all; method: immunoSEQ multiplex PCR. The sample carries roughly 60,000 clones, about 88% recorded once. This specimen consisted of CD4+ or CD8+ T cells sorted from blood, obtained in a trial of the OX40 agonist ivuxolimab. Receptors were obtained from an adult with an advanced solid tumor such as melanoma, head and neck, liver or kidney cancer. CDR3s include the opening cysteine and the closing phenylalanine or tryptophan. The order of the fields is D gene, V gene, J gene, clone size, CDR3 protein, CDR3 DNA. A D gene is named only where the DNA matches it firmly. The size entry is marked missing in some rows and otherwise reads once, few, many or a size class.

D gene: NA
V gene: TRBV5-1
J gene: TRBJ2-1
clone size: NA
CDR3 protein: CASSLEHYNEQFF
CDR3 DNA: TGCGCCAGCAGCTTAGAGCATTACAATGAGCAGTTCTTC

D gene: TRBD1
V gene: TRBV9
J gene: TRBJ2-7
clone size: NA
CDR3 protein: CASSINRGIYEQYF
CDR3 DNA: TGTGCCAGCAGCATAAACAGGGGAATCTACGAGCAGTACTTC

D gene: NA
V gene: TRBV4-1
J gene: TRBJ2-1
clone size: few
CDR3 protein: CASSQETRLQFF
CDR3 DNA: TGCGCCAGCAGCCAAGAGACCCGACTGCAGTTCTTC

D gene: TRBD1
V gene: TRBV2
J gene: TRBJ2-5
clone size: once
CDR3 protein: CASRDRVVETQYF
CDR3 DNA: TGTGCCAGCAGGGACAGGGTAGTGGAGACCCAGTACTTC

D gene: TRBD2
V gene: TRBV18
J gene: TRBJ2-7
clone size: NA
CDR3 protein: CASSLSRTSGAEQYF
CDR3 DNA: TGTGCCAGCTCCCTATCCCGGACTAGCGGGGCCGAGCAGTACTTC

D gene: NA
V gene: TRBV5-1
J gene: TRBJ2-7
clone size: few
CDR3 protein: CASSLSGYEQYF
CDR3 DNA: TGCGCCAGCAGCTTGAGTGGGTACGAGCAGTACTTC

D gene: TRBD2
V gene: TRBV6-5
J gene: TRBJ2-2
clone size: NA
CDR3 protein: CASSYPQRGGELFF
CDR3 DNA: TGTGCCAGCAGTTACCCGCAGCGGGGGGGGGAGCTGTTTTTT

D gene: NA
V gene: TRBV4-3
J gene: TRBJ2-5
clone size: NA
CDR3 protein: CASSRRGGETQYF
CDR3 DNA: TGCGCCAGCAGCCGCAGGGGCGGCGAGACCCAGTACTTC

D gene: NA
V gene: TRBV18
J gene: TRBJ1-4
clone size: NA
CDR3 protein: CASSYDAGEKLFF
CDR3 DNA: TGTGCCAGCTCATATGACGCTGGGGAAAAACTGTTTTTT

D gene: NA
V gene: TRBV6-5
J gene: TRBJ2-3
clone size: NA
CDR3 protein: CASSYSQTDTQYF
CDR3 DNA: TGTGCCAGCAGTTACTCTCAGACAGATACGCAGTATTTT

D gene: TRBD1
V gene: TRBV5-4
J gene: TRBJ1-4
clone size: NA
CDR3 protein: CASSQAGQGVNEKLFF
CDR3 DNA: TGTGCCAGCAGCCAAGCCGGACAGGGGGTTAATGAAAAACTGTTTTTT

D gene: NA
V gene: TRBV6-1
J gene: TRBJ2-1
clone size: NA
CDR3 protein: CASSSIGDFHEQFF
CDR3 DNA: TGTGCCAGCAGTAGTATCGGGGATTTTCATGAGCAGTTCTTC

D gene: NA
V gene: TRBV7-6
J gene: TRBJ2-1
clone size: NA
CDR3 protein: CASSLVALRDEQFF
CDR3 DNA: TGTGCCAGCAGCTTAGTGGCTCTGCGTGATGAGCAGTTCTTC